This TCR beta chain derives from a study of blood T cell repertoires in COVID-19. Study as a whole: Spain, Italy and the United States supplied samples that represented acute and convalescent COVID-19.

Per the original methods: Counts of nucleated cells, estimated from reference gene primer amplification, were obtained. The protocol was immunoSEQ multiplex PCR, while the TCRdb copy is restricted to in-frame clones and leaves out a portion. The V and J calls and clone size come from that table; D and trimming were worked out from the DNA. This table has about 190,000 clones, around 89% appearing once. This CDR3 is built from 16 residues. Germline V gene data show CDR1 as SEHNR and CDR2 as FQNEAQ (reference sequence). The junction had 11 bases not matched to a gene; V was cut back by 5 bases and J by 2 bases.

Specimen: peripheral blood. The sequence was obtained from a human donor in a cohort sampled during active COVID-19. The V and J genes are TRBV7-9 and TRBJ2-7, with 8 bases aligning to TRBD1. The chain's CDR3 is CASSRLQGGGTYEQYF. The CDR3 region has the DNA TGTGCCAGCAGCCGTTTACAGGGGGGCGGCACCTACGAGCAGTACTTC.